One and the same sample provided the 17 T cell receptor beta chains below, sequenced in a study of yellow fever vaccine responses in identical twins. TCRdb re-analysed the RT-PCR reads in MiXCR, keeping a single row per CDR3 protein. The table includes around 16,000 distinct CDR3 sequences, approximately 78% detected once. This sample comprised T cells from blood (PBMCs), unsorted or a sorted subset (not recorded which), obtained before or after yellow fever vaccination (not recorded which). The receptors stem from a woman aged 18-30 years who received the yellow fever vaccine.

The J gene is TRBJ2-5, the V gene TRBV29-1; 12 bases line up with TRBD2. V dropped 6 bases and J dropped 6; count of bases not matched to a gene: 5. CDR1 and CDR2 from the germline V gene are SQVTM and ANQGSEA. There are 13 residues in the CDR3. CDR3 DNA sequence: TGCAGCGTAGGACTAGCGGGATATCAGACCCAGTACTTC. This encodes CSVGLAGYQTQYF.

On this clonotype itself: At one end, the junction sequence differs from germline, possibly due to a read error. The rearrangement joins TRBV3-1 to TRBJ2-1; possible D gene TRBD1, 6 bases. The CDR3 consists of 15 residues. From germline, CDR1 is LGHDT and CDR2 YNNKEL (reference sequence). The CDR3 sequence: CASRQDRTSYNEQFF. The CDR3 DNA follows: TGTGCCAGCAGACAAGACAGGACCTCCTACAATGAGCAGTTCTTC.

J is TRBJ2-4 and V is TRBV27; possibly TRBD1 or TRBD2 for D (6 bases each). V lost 0 bases, J lost 10 bases, and 13 bases lay in between. The CDR3 is 14 residues long. Germline CDR1 and CDR2: MNHEY and SMNVEV (reference sequence). The CDR3 region has the DNA TGTGCCAGCAGTTTATCAGTTGGGGGGCGGATTCAGTACTTC. As protein: CASSLSVGGRIQYF.

This chain connects TRBV18 to TRBJ2-1; D unclear. CDR1 is KGHSH, CDR2 LQKENI, per germline. This CDR3 region has 14 residues. V dropped 2 bases and J dropped 10 bases, with 15 bases sitting between them. The chain's CDR3 is CASSPFNGSMEQFF. The CDR3 DNA reads TGTGCCAGCTCACCATTTAACGGCTCAATGGAGCAGTTCTTC.

The J gene is TRBJ2-7, the V gene TRBV14; D unclear. The V and J ends lost 5 bases and 0 bases respectively, with 11 bases between them. The CDR3 loop spans 14 amino acids. CDR1 is SGHDN, CDR2 FVKESK, per germline. The DNA for the CDR3 is TGTGCCAGCAGCTCTCAGGTTAGCTCCTACGAGCAGTACTTC. Protein sequence: CASSSQVSSYEQYF.

CDR3 amino acids: CSVRIRGREAEAFF. CDR3 DNA sequence: TGCAGCGTCCGAATCCGGGGACGGGAAGCTGAAGCTTTCTTT. The genes are TRBV29-1 and TRBJ1-1, with D tentatively TRBD1 (5 bases). The germline CDR1 and CDR2 sequences are SQVTM and ANQGSEA. The CDR3 runs to 14 residues. Deletions cut 6 bases from V and 6 bases from J, with 20 bases between.

The chain joins TRBV24-1 to TRBJ2-3; D is unclear. The V gene's germline CDR1 is KGHDR and CDR2 SFDVKD. The length of the CDR3 is 13 residues. With 4 bases removed from V and 3 bases from J, the gap between germline ends came to 7 bases. CDR3: CATSDWKTDTQYF. The CDR3 DNA reads TGTGCCACCAGTGACTGGAAAACAGATACGCAGTATTTT.

V is TRBV4-3 and J is TRBJ1-2; D perhaps matches TRBD1 (5 bases). The germline V gene encodes CDR1 LGHNA and CDR2 YSLEER. This CDR3 is 15 amino acids long. V was trimmed by 0 bases and J by 4 bases, leaving 12 bases between them. CDR3 sequence reads: CASSQDVTRAYGYTF. The CDR3 region has the DNA TGCGCCAGCAGCCAAGACGTAACCAGGGCCTATGGCTACACCTTC.

The chain is built from TRBV12-3 or TRBV12-4 and TRBJ2-3, with D uncertain. V was trimmed by 5 bases and J by 4 bases, leaving 7 bases between them. CDR3 length: 12 amino acids. DNA of the CDR3: TGTGCCAGCAGTCCCCGCGCAGATACGCAGTATTTT. Protein product: CASSPRADTQYF.

The chain employs TRBV23-1 and TRBJ2-3, with D tentatively TRBD2 (6 bases). TRBV23-1 is sorted into the ORF group, with uncertain function. V gave up 0 bases and J gave up 1 base, with 14 bases separating them. This CDR3 is built from 17 residues. Here the CDR3 reads CASSQSLLSGRTDTQYF. In nucleotides, the CDR3 is TGCGCCAGCAGTCAATCGCTACTTAGCGGACGCACAGATACGCAGTATTTT.

The chain is built from TRBV11-1 and TRBJ2-1; 13 nucleotides line up with TRBD2. Trimming cost V 3 bases and J 5 bases; bases outside gene matches: 1. Per the germline V gene, CDR1 is SGHAT and CDR2 is FQDESV (reference sequence). CDR3 length: 15 amino acids. Here the CDR3 reads CASSLGLAGNNEQFF. The CDR3, as DNA: TGTGCCAGCAGCTTGGGACTAGCGGGGAACAATGAGCAGTTCTTC.

The V call is TRBV28, the J call TRBJ2-5; 7 bases agree with TRBD2. The CDR3 has 15 residues. CDR1 is MDHEN, CDR2 SYDVKM, per germline. The V and J ends lost 3 bases and 4 bases, in that order; junction bases with no gene match: 8. The CDR3 DNA sequence: TGTGCCAGCAGTTTCCCGGGTCCGGGAGGAGAGACCCAGTACTTC. Translated, it gives CASSFPGPGGETQYF.

The rearrangement joins TRBV11-3 to TRBJ2-2; D is possibly TRBD1 (6 bases). CDR3 length equals 15 residues. Between the trimmed V and J ends, which lost 0 bases and 1 base, there was a span of 6 bases. Germline lookup yields CDR1 SGHNT and CDR2 YENEEA. The CDR3 DNA reads TGTGCCAGCAGCTTAGACAGGGGGAACACCGGGGAGCTGTTTTTT. Translating gives CASSLDRGNTGELFF.

The V call is TRBV20-1, the J call TRBJ2-7; no clear D. Germline CDR1 DFQATT, CDR2 SNEGSKA (reference sequence). Trimming removed 1 base from V and 3 bases from J, with 7 bases in between. The CDR3 is made up of 12 amino acids. In DNA, the CDR3 is TGCAGTGCTAGAGTTAGGGACTACGAGCAGTACTTC. As protein: CSARVRDYEQYF.

The chain employs TRBV12-3 or TRBV12-4 and TRBJ1-1; D unclear. The CDR3 length is 13 residues. The V gene lost 4 bases and the J gene lost 5 bases, with 11 bases spanning the gap. The CDR3 DNA is TGTGCCAGCAGTTCTACAGAAAGGACTGAAGCTTTCTTT. Protein sequence: CASSSTERTEAFF.

The chain links TRBV10-3 to TRBJ1-1; D remains unclear. This CDR3 contains 14 residues. In germline, CDR1 is ENHRY, CDR2 SYGVKD. Trimming cost V 0 bases and J 1 base, with 6 bases left between them. For the CDR3, the DNA is TGTGCCATCAGTGAGTCGCCAGGGAACACTGAAGCTTTCTTT. Translating it yields CAISESPGNTEAFF.

The gene calls are TRBV29-1 and TRBJ2-1; D is undetermined. Germline CDR1 and CDR2: SQVTM and ANQGSEA. The CDR3 totals 13 residues. Trimming removed 3 bases at V and 4 bases at J, with 10 bases between. CDR3 residues: CSVDRQSYNEQFF. Written as DNA, the CDR3 is TGCAGCGTTGATCGGCAGAGTTACAATGAGCAGTTCTTC.